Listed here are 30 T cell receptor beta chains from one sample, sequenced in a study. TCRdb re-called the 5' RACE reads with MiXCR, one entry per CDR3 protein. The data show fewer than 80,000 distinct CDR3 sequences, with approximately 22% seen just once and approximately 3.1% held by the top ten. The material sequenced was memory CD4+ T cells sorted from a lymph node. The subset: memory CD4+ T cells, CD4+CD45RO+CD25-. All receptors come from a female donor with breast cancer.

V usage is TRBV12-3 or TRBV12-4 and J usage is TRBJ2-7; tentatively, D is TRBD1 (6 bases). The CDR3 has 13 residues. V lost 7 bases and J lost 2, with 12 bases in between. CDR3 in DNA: TGTGCCAGCACCGGTACAGGGACCTACGAGCAGTACTTC. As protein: CASTGTGTYEQYF.

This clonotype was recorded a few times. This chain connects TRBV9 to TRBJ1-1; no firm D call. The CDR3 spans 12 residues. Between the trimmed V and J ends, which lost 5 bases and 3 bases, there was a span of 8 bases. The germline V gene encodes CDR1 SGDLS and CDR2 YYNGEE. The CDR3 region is CASRGQDTEAFF. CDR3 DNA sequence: TGTGCCAGCAGAGGGCAGGACACTGAAGCTTTCTTT.

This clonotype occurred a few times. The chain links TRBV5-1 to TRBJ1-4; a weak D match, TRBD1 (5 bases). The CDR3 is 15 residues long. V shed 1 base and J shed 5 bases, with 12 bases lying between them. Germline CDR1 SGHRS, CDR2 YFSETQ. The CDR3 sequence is CASSLMGEQNEKLFF. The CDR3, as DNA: TGCGCCAGCAGCTTGATGGGGGAGCAAAATGAAAAACTGTTTTTT.

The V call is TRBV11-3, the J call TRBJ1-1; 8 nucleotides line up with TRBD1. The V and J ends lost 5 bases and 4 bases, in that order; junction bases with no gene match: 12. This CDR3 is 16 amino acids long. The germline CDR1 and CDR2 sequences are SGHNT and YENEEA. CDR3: CASSGPDRAWGTEAFF. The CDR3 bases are TGTGCCAGCAGCGGGCCGGACAGGGCGTGGGGCACTGAAGCTTTCTTT.

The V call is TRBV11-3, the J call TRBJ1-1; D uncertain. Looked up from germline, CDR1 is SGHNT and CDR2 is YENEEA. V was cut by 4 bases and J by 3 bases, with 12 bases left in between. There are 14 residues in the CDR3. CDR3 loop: CASSSSIEDTEAFF. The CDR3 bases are TGTGCCAGCAGCTCTTCGATAGAGGACACTGAAGCTTTCTTT.

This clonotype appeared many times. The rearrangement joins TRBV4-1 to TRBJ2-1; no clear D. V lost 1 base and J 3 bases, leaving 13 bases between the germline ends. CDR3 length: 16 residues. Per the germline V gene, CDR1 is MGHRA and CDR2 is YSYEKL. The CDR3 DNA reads TGCGCCAGCAGCCAAGGTGGTACCCTCCGCTACAATGAGCAGTTCTTC. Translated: CASSQGGTLRYNEQFF.

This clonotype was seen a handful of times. CDR3 sequence (DNA): TGCGCCAGCAGCCAAGGTCAGGGGCCTGTCTATGGCTACACCTTC. It codes for CASSQGQGPVYGYTF. V and J are TRBV4-1 and TRBJ1-2, with a possible D match to TRBD1 (6 bases). CDR1 and CDR2 (germline): MGHRA, YSYEKL. CDR3 length: 15 amino acids. Between the trimmed V and J ends, which lost 1 base and 4 bases, there was a span of 13 bases.

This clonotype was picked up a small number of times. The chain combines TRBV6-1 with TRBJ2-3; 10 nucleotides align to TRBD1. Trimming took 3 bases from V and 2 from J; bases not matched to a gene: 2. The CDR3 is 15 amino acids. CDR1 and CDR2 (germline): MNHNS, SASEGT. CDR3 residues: CASSDGTGDTDTQYF. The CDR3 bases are TGTGCCAGCAGTGATGGGACAGGGGACACAGATACGCAGTATTTT.

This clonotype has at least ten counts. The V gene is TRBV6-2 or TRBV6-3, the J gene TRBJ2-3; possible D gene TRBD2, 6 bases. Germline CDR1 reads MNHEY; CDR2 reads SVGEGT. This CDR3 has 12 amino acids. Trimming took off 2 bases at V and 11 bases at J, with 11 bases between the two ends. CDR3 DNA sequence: TGTGCCAGCAGTTACGCGGGGACTCAGCAGTATTTT. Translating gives CASSYAGTQQYF.

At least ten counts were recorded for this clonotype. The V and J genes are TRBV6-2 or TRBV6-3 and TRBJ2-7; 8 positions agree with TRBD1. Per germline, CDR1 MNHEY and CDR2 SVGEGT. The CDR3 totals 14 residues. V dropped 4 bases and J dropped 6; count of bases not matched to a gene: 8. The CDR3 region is CASSWRDRGGEQYF. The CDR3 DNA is TGTGCCAGCAGTTGGCGCGACAGGGGTGGCGAGCAGTACTTC.

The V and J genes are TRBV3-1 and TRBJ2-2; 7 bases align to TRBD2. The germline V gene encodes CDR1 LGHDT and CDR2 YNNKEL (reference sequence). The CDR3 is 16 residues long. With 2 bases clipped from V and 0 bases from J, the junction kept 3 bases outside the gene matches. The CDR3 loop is CASSQLAAPNTGELFF. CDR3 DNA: TGTGCCAGCAGCCAACTAGCGGCCCCGAACACCGGGGAGCTGTTTTTT.

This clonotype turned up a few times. CDR3 coding DNA: TGCGCCAGCAGCTTCTCTCCTAGCGGGATCTCCCCAGAGACCCAGTACTTC. Amino acid sequence: CASSFSPSGISPETQYF. V usage is TRBV5-1 and J usage is TRBJ2-5; TRBD2 matches at 9 bases. The germline V gene encodes CDR1 SGHRS and CDR2 YFSETQ. The CDR3 is 17 amino acids. Losses at the gene ends were 2 bases for V and 4 bases for J; bases not matched to a gene: 12.

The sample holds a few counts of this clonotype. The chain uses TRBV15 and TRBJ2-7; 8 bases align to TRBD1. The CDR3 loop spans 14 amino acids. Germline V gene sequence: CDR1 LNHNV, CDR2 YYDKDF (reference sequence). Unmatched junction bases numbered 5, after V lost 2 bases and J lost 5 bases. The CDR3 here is CATSRTGGSHEQYF. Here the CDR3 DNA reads TGTGCCACCAGCAGAACAGGGGGAAGCCACGAGCAGTACTTC.

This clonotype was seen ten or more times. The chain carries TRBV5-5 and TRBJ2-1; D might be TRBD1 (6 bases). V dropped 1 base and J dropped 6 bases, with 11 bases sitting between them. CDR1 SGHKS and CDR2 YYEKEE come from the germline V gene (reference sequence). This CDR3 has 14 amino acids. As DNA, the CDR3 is TGTGCCAGCAGCTTGAGGGGGTACGGCAATGAGCAGTTCTTC. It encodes CASSLRGYGNEQFF.

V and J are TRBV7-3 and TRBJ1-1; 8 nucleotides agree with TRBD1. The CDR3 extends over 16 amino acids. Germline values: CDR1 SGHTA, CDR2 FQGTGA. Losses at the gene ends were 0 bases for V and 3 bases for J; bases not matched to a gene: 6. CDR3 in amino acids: CASSLTSGGEHTEAFF. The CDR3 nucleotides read TGTGCCAGCAGCTTAACTTCAGGGGGCGAGCACACTGAAGCTTTCTTT.

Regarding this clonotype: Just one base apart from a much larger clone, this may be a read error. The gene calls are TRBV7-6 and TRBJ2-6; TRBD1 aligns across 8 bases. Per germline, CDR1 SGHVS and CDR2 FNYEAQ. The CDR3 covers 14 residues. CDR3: CASSSRQGTNALTF. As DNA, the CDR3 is TGTGCCAGCAGCTCACGACAGGGGACCAACGCCCTGACTTTC.

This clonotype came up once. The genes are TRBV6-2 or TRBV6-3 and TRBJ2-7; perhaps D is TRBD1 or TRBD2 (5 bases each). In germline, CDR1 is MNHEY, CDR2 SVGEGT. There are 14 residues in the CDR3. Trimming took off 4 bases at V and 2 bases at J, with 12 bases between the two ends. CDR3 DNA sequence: TGTGCCAGCAGTTTGGGGACGGTACCCTACGAGCAGTACTTC. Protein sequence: CASSLGTVPYEQYF.

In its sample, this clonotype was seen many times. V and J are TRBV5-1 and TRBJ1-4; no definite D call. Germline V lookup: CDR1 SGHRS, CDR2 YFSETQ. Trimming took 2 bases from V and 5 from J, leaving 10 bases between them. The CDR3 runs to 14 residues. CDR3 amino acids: CASSFGQQNEKLFF. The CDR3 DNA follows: TGCGCCAGCAGCTTTGGTCAGCAAAATGAAAAACTGTTTTTT.

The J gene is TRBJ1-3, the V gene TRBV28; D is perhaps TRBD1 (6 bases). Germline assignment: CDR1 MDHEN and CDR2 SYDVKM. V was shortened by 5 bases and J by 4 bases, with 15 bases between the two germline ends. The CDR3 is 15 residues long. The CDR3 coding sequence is TGTGCCAGCAGTAGGGGGTTAGGAGGCGGAAACACCATATATTTT. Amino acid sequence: CASSRGLGGGNTIYF.

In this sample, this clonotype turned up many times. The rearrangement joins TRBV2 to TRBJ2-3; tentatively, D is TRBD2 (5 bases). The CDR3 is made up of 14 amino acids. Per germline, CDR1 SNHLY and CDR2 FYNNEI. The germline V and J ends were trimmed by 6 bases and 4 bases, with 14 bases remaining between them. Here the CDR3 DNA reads TGTGCCAGCAGGAGAGAGGGCCCCTCAGATACGCAGTATTTT. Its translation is CASRREGPSDTQYF.

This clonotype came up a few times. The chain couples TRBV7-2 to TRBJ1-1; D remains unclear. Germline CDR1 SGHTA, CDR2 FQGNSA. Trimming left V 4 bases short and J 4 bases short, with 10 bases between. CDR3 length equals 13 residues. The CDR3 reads CASSSEESTEAFF. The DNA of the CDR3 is TGTGCCAGCAGCTCGGAAGAGAGCACTGAAGCTTTCTTT.

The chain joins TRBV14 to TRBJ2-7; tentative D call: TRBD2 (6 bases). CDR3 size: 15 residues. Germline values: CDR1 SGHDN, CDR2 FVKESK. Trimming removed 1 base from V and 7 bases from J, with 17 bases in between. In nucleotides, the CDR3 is TGTGCCAGCAGCCAAGGGGGGGACGTTTCGAGTGAGCAGTACTTC. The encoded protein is CASSQGGDVSSEQYF.

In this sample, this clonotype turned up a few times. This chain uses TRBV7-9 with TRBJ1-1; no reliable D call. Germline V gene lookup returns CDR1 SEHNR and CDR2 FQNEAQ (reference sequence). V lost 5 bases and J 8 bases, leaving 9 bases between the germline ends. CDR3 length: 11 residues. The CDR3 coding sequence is TGTGCCAGCAGCGCCATTTCCGAAGCTTTCTTT. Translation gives CASSAISEAFF.

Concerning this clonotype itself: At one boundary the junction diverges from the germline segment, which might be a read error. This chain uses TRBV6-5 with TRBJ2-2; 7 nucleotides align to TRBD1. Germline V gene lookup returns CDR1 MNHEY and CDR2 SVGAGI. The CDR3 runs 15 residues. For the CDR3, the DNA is TGTGCCAGCACCATCGACAGGGCCAACACCGGGGAGCTGTTCTTT. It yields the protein CASTIDRANTGELFF.

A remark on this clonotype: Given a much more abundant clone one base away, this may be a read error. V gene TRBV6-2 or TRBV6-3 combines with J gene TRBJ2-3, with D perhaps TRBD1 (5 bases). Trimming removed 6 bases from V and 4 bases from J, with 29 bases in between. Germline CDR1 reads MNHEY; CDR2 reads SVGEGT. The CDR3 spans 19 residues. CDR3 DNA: TGTGCCAGCAGAAAGAGCTGGAGACCGTACCAAACAGGATCAGATACGCAGTATTTT. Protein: CASRKSWRPYQTGSDTQYF.

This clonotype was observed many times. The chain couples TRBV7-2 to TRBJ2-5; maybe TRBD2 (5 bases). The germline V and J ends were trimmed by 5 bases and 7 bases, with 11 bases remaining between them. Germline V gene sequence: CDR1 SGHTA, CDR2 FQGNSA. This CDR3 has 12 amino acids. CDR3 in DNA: TGTGCCAGCAGCGACACTAGTGTGACCCAGTACTTC. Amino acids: CASSDTSVTQYF.

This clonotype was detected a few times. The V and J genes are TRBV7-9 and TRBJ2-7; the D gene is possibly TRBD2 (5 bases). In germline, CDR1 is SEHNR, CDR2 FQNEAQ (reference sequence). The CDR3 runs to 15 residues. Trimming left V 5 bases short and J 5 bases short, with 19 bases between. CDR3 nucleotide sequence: TGTGCCAGCAGCAACCCGGGAACCAAGTCCCACGAGCAGTACTTC. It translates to CASSNPGTKSHEQYF.

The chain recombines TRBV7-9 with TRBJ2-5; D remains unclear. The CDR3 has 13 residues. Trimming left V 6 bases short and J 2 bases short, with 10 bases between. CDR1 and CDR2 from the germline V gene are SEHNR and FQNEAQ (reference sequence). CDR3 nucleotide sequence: TGTGCCAGCAGTTACCCGGATCAAGAGACCCAGTACTTC. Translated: CASSYPDQETQYF.

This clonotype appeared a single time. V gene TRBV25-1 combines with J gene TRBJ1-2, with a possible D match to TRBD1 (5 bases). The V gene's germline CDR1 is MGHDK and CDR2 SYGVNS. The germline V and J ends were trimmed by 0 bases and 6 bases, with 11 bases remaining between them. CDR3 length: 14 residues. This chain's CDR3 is CASSEYPQGNGYTF. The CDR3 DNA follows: TGTGCCAGCAGTGAATACCCCCAGGGTAATGGCTACACCTTC.

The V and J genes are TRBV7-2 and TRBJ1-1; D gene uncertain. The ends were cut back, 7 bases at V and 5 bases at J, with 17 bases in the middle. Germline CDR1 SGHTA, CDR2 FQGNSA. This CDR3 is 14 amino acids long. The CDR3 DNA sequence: TGTGCCAGCACCCTCTCAGGTGCGAGAACTGAAGCTTTCTTT. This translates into CASTLSGARTEAFF. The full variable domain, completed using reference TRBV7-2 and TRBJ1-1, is GAGVSQSPSNKVTEKGKDVELRCDPISGHTALYWYRQSLGQGLEFLIYFQGNSAPDKSGLPSDRFSAERTGGSVSTLTIQRTQQEDSAVYLCASTLSGARTEAFFGQGTRLTVV.